This TCR beta chain stems from a study of blood T cell repertoires in COVID-19. Study as a whole: The study drew acute and convalescent COVID-19 samples from the United States, Italy and Spain. Sources were T cells, B-cell-depleted T cells, or PBMCs; the material itself was cDNA or gDNA.

The CDR3 is 12 residues long. CDR1 is SNHLY and CDR2 is FYNNEI in the germline V gene. V was cut by 2 bases and J by 10 bases, with 11 bases left in between. In the original processing: Reference gene primer amplification gave nucleated cell count estimates. Measured with immunoSEQ multiplex PCR; TCRdb has only the in-frame clones, and not every one. The D gene and trimming were derived from the DNA, and the V and J assignments and clone size from that table. The sample contains roughly 230,000 clones, approximately 86% of which appear only once. The source is a woman aged 55-70 years with active or convalescent COVID-19. The chain employs TRBV2 and TRBJ2-5; tentatively, D is TRBD1 (6 bases). The sample consisted of peripheral blood. CDR3 region: CASSEQGWFQYF. The CDR3 nucleotides are TGTGCCAGCAGTGAACAGGGGTGGTTCCAGTACTTC.